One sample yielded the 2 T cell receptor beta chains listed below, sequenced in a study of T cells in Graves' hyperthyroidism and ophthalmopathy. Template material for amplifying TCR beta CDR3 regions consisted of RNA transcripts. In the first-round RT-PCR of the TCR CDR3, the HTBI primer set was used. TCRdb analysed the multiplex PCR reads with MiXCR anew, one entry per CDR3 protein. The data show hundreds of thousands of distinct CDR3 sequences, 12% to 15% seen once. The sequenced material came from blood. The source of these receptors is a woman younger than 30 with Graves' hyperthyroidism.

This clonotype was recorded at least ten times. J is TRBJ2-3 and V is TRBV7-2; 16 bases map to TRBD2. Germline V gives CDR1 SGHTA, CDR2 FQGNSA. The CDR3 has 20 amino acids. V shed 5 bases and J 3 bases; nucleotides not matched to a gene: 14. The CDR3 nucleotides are TGTGCCAGCAGCGGCCCGCCGGGACTAGCGGGAGGGCCTGAGACAGATACGCAGTATTTT. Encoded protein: CASSGPPGLAGGPETDTQYF.

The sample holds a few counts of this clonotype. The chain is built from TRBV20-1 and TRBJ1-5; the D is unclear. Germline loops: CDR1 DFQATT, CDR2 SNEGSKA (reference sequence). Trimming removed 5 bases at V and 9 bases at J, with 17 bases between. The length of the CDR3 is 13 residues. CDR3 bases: TGCAGTGCTCGTCCCCGGGTGCAATCGCCCCAGCATTTT. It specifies CSARPRVQSPQHF.